The clone carrying this TCR beta chain was recorded only once. The antigen is not known. The sample comes from a study of T cell responses to AZD1222 COVID-19 vaccine. Study-wide results and limits: Samples come after the peak T cell response, not at day 14.

Repertoires were generated with immunoSEQ multiplex PCR, while TCRdb's copy carries only in-frame clones and drops some. This sample has about 130,000 clones; around 90% occur once, and the top ten carry 1.3% to 1.5%. Germline-derived CDR1 and CDR2 are LNHDA and SQIVND (reference sequence). With V trimmed by 6 bases and J by 7 bases, 3 bases remained unmatched. This CDR3 is 14 amino acids long. The sequences come from peripheral blood, collected on day 0 of AZD1222 vaccination. The chain joins TRBV19 to TRBJ2-1, with 13 positions matching TRBD2. The sequence derives from an adult in good health. The CDR3 nucleotides are TGTGCCAGTAGAGGACTAGCGGGGGAAAATGAGCAGTTCTTC. Encoded protein: CASRGLAGENEQFF.